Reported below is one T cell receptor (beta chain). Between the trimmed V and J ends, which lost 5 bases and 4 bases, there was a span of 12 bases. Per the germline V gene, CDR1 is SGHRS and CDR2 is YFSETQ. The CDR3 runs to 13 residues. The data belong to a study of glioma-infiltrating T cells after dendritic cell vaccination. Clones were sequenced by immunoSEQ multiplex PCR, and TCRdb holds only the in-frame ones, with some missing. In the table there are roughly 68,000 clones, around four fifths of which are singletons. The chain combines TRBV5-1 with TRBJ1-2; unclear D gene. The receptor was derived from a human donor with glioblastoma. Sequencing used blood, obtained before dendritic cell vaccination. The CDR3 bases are TGCGCCAGCAGAGAAACAGCCTCCTATGGCTACACCTTC. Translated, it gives CASRETASYGYTF.